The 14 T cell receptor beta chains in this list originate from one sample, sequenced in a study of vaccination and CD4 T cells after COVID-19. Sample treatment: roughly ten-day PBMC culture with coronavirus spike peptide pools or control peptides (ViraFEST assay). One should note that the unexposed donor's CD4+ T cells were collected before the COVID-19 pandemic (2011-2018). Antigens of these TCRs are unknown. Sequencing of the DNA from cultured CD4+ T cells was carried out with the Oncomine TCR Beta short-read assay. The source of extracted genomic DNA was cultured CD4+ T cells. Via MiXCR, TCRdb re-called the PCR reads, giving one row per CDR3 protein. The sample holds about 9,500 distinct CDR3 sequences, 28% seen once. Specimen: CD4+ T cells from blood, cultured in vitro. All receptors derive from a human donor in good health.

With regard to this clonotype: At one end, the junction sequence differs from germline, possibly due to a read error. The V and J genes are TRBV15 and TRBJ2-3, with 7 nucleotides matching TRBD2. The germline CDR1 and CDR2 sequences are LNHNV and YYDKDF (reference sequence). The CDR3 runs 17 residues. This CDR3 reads CATSRGYAGDGRDMQYF. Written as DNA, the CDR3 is TGTGCCACCAGCAGAGGCTATGCGGGAGACGGGAGAGATATGCAGTATTTT.

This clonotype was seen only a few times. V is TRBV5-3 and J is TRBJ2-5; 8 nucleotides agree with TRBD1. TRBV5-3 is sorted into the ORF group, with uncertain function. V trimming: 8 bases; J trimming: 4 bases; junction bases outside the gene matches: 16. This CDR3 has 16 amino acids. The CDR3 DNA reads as TGTGCCAGCAGCGCAACCGGCGACAGGGGACGAGAGACCCAGTACTTC. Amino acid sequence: CASSATGDRGRETQYF.

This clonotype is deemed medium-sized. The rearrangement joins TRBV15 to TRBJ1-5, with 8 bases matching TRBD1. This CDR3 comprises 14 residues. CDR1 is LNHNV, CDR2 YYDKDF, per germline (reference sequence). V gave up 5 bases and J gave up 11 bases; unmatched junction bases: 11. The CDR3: CATSEWFGGQAQHF. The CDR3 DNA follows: TGTGCCACCAGCGAATGGTTCGGGGGACAGGCCCAGCATTTT.

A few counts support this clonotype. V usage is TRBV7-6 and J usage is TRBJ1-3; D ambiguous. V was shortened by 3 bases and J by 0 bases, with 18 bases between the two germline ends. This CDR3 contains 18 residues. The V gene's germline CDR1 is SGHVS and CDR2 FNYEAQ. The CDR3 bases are TGTGCCAGCAGCTTGGTAACTGAAGCAGGCAACTCTGGAAACACCATATATTTT. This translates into CASSLVTEAGNSGNTIYF.

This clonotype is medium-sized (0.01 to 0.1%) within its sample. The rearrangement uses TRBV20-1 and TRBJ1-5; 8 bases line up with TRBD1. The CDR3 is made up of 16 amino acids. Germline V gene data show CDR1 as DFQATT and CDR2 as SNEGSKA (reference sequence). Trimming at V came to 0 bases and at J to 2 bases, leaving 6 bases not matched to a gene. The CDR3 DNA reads TGCAGTGCTAGAGATCGGGTGACAGGGGGCAATCAGCCCCAGCATTTT. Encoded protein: CSARDRVTGGNQPQHF.

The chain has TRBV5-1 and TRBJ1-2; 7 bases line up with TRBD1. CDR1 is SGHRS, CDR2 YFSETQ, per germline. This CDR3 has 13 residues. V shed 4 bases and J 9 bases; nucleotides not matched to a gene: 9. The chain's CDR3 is CASSPGGQQSYTF. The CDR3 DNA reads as TGCGCCAGCAGCCCGGGGGGACAGCAAAGCTACACCTTC.

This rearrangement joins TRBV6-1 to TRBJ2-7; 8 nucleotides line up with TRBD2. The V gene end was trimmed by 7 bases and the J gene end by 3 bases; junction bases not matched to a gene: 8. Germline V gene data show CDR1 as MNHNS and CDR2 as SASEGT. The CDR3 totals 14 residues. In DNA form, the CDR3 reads TGTGCCAGCACTCCCCCGGGGGGGCTCTACGAGCAGTACTTC. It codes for CASTPPGGLYEQYF.

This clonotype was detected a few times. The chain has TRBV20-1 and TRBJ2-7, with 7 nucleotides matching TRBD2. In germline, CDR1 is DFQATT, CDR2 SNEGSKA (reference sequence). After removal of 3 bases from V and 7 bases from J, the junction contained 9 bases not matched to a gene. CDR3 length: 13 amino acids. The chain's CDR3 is CSARAWTRGEQYF. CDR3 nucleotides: TGCAGTGCTAGGGCCTGGACTAGGGGTGAGCAGTACTTC.

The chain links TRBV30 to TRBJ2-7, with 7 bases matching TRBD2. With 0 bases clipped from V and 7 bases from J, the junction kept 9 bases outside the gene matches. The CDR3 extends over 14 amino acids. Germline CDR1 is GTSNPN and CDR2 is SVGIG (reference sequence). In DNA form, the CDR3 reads TGTGCCTGGAGTGTACTAGCGTCGATCGGGGAGCAGTACTTC. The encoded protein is CAWSVLASIGEQYF.

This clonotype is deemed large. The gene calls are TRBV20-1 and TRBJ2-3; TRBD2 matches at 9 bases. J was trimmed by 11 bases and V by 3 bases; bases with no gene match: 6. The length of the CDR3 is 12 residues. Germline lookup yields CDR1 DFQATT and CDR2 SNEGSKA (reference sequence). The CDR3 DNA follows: TGCAGTGCTAGGCGGGAGGGCCGCGGGCAGTATTTT. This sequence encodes CSARREGRGQYF.

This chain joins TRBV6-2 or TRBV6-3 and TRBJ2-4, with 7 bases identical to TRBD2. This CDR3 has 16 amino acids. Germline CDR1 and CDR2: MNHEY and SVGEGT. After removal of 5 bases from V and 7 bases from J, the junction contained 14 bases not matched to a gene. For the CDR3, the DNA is TGTGCCAGCAGTCCTACCGGACTAGTCCAGCGGAACATTCAGTACTTC. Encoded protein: CASSPTGLVQRNIQYF.

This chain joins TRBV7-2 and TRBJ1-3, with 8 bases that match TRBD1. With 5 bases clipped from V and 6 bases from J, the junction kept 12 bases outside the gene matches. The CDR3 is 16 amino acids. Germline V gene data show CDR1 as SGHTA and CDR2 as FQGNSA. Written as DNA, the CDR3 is TGTGCCAGCAGCCGAATAGCGGACAGGGTACAAAACACCATATATTTT. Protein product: CASSRIADRVQNTIYF. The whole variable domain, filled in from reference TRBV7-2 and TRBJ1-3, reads GAGVSQSPSNKVTEKGKDVELRCDPISGHTALYWYRQSLGQGLEFLIYFQGNSAPDKSGLPSDRFSAERTGGSVSTLTIQRTQQEDSAVYLCASSRIADRVQNTIYFGEGSWLTVV.

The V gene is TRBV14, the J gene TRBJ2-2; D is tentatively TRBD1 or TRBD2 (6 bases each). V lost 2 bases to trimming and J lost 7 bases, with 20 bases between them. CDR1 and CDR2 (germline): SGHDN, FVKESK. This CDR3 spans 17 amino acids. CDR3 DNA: TGTGCCAGCAGCCAACCCTCCGGGGGCCTAAAGGGCGGGGAGCTGTTTTTT. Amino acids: CASSQPSGGLKGGELFF.

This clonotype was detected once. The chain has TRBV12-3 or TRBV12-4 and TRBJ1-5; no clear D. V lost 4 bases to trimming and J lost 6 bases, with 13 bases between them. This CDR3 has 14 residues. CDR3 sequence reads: CASSSSATVQPQHF. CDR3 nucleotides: TGTGCCAGCAGTTCCTCCGCGACTGTTCAGCCCCAGCATTTT.